This T cell receptor (beta chain) was captured in a study of T cell changes during pregnancy in multiple sclerosis. The table came from immunoSEQ multiplex PCR; TCRdb's copy has only in-frame clones and leaves some out. The sample shows about 69,000 clones, over 75% of them seen only once. Unmatched junction bases numbered 14, after V lost 8 bases and J lost 1 base. CDR3 length equals 16 residues. Germline V gives CDR1 SGHRS, CDR2 YFSETQ. The sequence came from a female donor in good health, enrolled as a control in a pregnancy study. V is TRBV5-1 and J is TRBJ2-7, with 8 bases matching TRBD1. This specimen consisted of CD4+ T cells from peripheral blood mononuclear cells, obtained in the third trimester of pregnancy. In nucleotides, the CDR3 is TGCGCCAGTAACCGCGGCCAGGGGGCGCGGTCCTACGAGCAGTACTTC. Its translation: CASNRGQGARSYEQYF.